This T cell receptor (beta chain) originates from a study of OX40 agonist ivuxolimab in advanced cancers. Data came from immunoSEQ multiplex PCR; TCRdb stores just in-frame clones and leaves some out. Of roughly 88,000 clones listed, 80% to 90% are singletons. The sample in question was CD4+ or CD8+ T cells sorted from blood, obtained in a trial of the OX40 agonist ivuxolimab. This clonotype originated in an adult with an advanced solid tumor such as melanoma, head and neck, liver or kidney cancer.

CDR3 residues: CASSPMGGVGQFF. For the CDR3, the DNA is TGTGCCAGCAGCCCAATGGGGGGGGTAGGGCAGTTCTTC. The V call is TRBV11-3, the J call TRBJ2-1, with TRBD2 matching over 7 bases. From germline, CDR1 is SGHNT and CDR2 YENEEA. This CDR3 contains 13 residues. Germline trimming cut 5 bases from V and 12 bases from J; bases unmatched to any gene: 10.